These 32 T cell receptor beta chains were all obtained from the same sample, sequenced in a study of OX40 agonist ivuxolimab in advanced cancers. The library came from the immunoSEQ multiplex PCR assay. The source is immuneACCESS, and TCRdb retained only in-frame sequences with V and J called. Part of the clones is not carried over; for the studies checked, unresolved V genes explain less than half of this, and the remainder is unexplained. The sample records about 50,000 clones, 70% to 85% of which are singletons. The ten largest make up roughly 1.5% of the sample. Sequencing was performed on CD4+ or CD8+ T cells sorted from blood, taken in a trial of the OX40 agonist ivuxolimab. Receptor source: an adult with an advanced solid tumor such as melanoma, head and neck, liver or kidney cancer.

Details on this clone: This specimen includes other DNA sequences encoding the same CDR3. V is TRBV7-9 and J is TRBJ1-2; D is perhaps TRBD1 (5 bases). Trimming removed 4 bases at V and 6 bases at J, with 12 bases between. The CDR3 is 13 amino acids. Germline CDR1 is SEHNR and CDR2 is FQNEAQ (reference sequence). The CDR3 DNA reads as TGTGCCAGCAGCTCCCAGGGCCTTGATGGCTACACCTTC. This sequence encodes CASSSQGLDGYTF.

This clone was counted only a few times. The chain employs TRBV18 and TRBJ2-5, with a tentative D call TRBD1 (6 bases). The CDR3 is 12 amino acids. Germline V gene sequence: CDR1 KGHSH, CDR2 LQKENI. V lost 4 bases and J 6 bases, leaving 9 bases between the germline ends. In DNA form, the CDR3 reads TGTGCCAGCTCACGACAGGAAAAGACCCAGTACTTC. This encodes CASSRQEKTQYF.

The J gene is TRBJ1-1, the V gene TRBV4-1; 7 bases are a match to TRBD1. CDR3 length: 15 residues. CDR1 MGHRA and CDR2 YSYEKL come from the germline V gene. Trimming took 4 bases from V and 2 from J; bases not matched to a gene: 7. CDR3 amino acids: CASSLRDRANTEAFF. CDR3 bases: TGCGCCAGCAGCCTCCGGGACAGAGCTAACACTGAAGCTTTCTTT.

The chain uses TRBV7-2 and TRBJ2-3, with a weak D call TRBD2 (5 bases). The V end was cut by 0 bases, the J end by 4 bases, with 11 bases between. In germline, CDR1 is SGHTA, CDR2 FQGNSA. The CDR3 extends over 15 amino acids. CDR3 region: CASSLAGVKADTQYF. As DNA, the CDR3 is TGTGCCAGCAGCTTAGCGGGAGTTAAAGCAGATACGCAGTATTTT. The full variable domain, its missing parts supplied by reference TRBV7-2 and TRBJ2-3, is GAGVSQSPSNKVTEKGKDVELRCDPISGHTALYWYRQSLGQGLEFLIYFQGNSAPDKSGLPSDRFSAERTGGSVSTLTIQRTQQEDSAVYLCASSLAGVKADTQYFGPGTRLTVL.

This rearrangement joins TRBV2 to TRBJ1-5, with a weak D call TRBD1 (5 bases). The CDR3 loop spans 15 amino acids. V was shortened by 3 bases and J by 9 bases, with 18 bases between the two germline ends. From germline, CDR1 is SNHLY and CDR2 FYNNEI. CDR3 sequence reads: CASSEGWGKEWPQHF. The CDR3 coding sequence is TGTGCCAGCAGTGAGGGCTGGGGGAAGGAGTGGCCCCAGCATTTT.

This sequence joins TRBV18 and TRBJ1-1, with TRBD1 matching over 12 bases. The CDR3 has 12 residues. The J segment lost 13 bases and the V segment lost 6 bases, leaving 6 bases of the junction unmatched. Germline CDR1 and CDR2: KGHSH and LQKENI. The CDR3 region has the DNA TGTGCCAGCTCTCCGGGACAGGGGGCTGGTTTCTTT. It is translated as CASSPGQGAGFF.

V gene TRBV6-4 combines with J gene TRBJ2-2; no firm D call. Germline V lookup: CDR1 MRHNA, CDR2 SNTAGT. V was clipped by 7 bases and J by 6 bases, with 18 bases between them. The CDR3 extends over 15 amino acids. CDR3 bases: TGTGCCAGCACTGCTGACCCTTCTTTGGCCGGGGAGCTGTTTTTT. Its protein is CASTADPSLAGELFF.

The chain is built from TRBV27 and TRBJ1-1; no definite D call. V lost 5 bases to trimming and J lost 1 base, with 26 bases between them. CDR3 size: 19 residues. Germline loops: CDR1 MNHEY, CDR2 SMNVEV (reference sequence). This chain's CDR3 is CASSPIEGGIRFWNTEAFF. The CDR3 DNA sequence: TGTGCCAGCAGTCCGATAGAAGGCGGGATTAGGTTCTGGAACACTGAAGCTTTCTTT.

This clone was counted a few times. This chain links TRBV11-2 with TRBJ2-3; the D gene could be TRBD1 or TRBD2 (5 bases each). V was clipped by 1 base and J by 0 bases, with 8 bases between them. Germline V gene sequence: CDR1 SGHAT, CDR2 FQNNGV. The CDR3 is 15 residues long. CDR3 sequence (DNA): TGTGCCAGCAGCTTAGTCGGGGCTAGCACAGATACGCAGTATTTT. Translation gives CASSLVGASTDTQYF.

The chain joins TRBV11-2 to TRBJ1-3, with a tentative D call TRBD1 (5 bases). Looked up from germline, CDR1 is SGHAT and CDR2 is FQNNGV. The CDR3 covers 14 residues. Trimming removed 5 bases from V and 8 bases from J, with 16 bases in between. In DNA form, the CDR3 reads TGTGCCAGCAGCGCTGCTACAGGAGCAGACACCATATATTTT. Protein product: CASSAATGADTIYF.

V gene TRBV7-5 combines with J gene TRBJ1-2; TRBD1, the D gene given by the table, was not confirmed from the DNA. TRBV7-5 is an annotated pseudogene. The CDR3 is made up of 13 amino acids. CDR3 amino acids: CARRTGGPGGYTF. CDR3 sequence (DNA): TGTGCCAGACGGACAGGGGGCCCGGGGGGCTACACCTTC.

The count of this clone is one. This sequence joins TRBV11-2 and TRBJ2-3, with 7 bases matching TRBD2. Germline CDR1 reads SGHAT; CDR2 reads FQNNGV. The CDR3 runs to 14 residues. Trimming cost V 5 bases and J 4 bases; bases outside gene matches: 6. As DNA, the CDR3 is TGTGCCAGCAGCCTACCTAGCGGAGCAGATACGCAGTATTTT. This sequence encodes CASSLPSGADTQYF.

The CDR3 sequence is CASSVGTALSYEQYF. CDR3 sequence (DNA): TGCGCCAGCAGCGTCGGGACTGCCCTCAGCTACGAGCAGTACTTC. V is TRBV5-1 and J is TRBJ2-5; tentatively, D is TRBD2 (6 bases). The J call may be in error: the DNA end matches TRBJ2-7 better. The CDR3 spans 15 residues. Germline V CDR1 and CDR2: SGHRS, YFSETQ.

The DNA of the CDR3 is TGTGCCAGTACGGTTGGGGGGTCCGGCAGAGATACGCAGTATTTT. It codes for CASTVGGSGRDTQYF. The V gene is TRBV19, the J gene TRBJ2-3, with a possible D match to TRBD2 (6 bases). The CDR3 is 15 amino acids. Trimming took 7 bases from V and 5 from J, leaving 19 bases between them. CDR1 is LNHDA and CDR2 is SQIVND in the germline V gene (reference sequence). The full variable domain, with the rest looked up from reference TRBV19 and TRBJ2-3, is DGGITQSPKYLFRKEGQNVTLSCEQNLNHDAMYWYRQDPGQGLRLIYYSQIVNDFQKGDIAEGYSVSREKKESFPLTVTSAQKNPTAFYLCASTVGGSGRDTQYFGPGTRLTVL.

The chain has TRBV19 and TRBJ1-4, with D hard to call. With 5 bases removed from V and 0 bases from J, the gap between germline ends came to 10 bases. Germline CDR1 LNHDA, CDR2 SQIVND (reference sequence). This CDR3 has 15 amino acids. The CDR3 coding sequence is TGTGCCAGTAGTGAAACGGGGACAACTAATGAAAAACTGTTTTTT. It codes for CASSETGTTNEKLFF. Filled out from reference TRBV19 and TRBJ1-4, the complete variable domain reads DGGITQSPKYLFRKEGQNVTLSCEQNLNHDAMYWYRQDPGQGLRLIYYSQIVNDFQKGDIAEGYSVSREKKESFPLTVTSAQKNPTAFYLCASSETGTTNEKLFFGSGTQLSVL.

The chain carries TRBV6-1 and TRBJ2-7; D is possibly TRBD2 (6 bases). Trimming left V 4 bases short and J 3 bases short, with 19 bases between. The CDR3 consists of 16 residues. CDR1 is MNHNS, CDR2 SASEGT, per germline. The CDR3 DNA reads as TGTGCCAGCAGTGGGGGGTTTGGAGGAGGGAGCTACGAGCAGTACTTC. It is translated as CASSGGFGGGSYEQYF.

The CDR3 DNA is TGTGCCAGCAGCTTCACAGGCTACCTTTCGAACACCGGGGAGCTGTTTTTT. Amino acids: CASSFTGYLSNTGELFF. V and J are TRBV5-6 and TRBJ2-2; maybe TRBD1 (5 bases). Germline CDR1 is SGHDT and CDR2 is YYEEEE. The CDR3 totals 17 residues. Trimming removed 2 bases at V and 0 bases at J, with 14 bases between. Variable domain in full (rest from reference TRBV5-6 and TRBJ2-2): DAGVTQSPTHLIKTRGQQVTLRCSPKSGHDTVSWYQQALGQGPQFIFQYYEEEERQRGNFPDRFSGHQFPNYSSELNVNALLLGDSALYLCASSFTGYLSNTGELFFGEGSRLTVL.

This CDR3 reads CASSQASTGYTQYF. Here the CDR3 DNA reads TGTGCCAGCTCACAGGCTTCGACAGGGTATACGCAGTATTTT. The rearrangement joins TRBV18 to TRBJ2-3; TRBD1 agrees at 7 bases. The CDR3 totals 14 residues. The V segment lost 4 bases and the J segment 7 bases; nucleotides outside the gene matches: 8. Germline V gene lookup returns CDR1 KGHSH and CDR2 LQKENI.

V and J are TRBV28 and TRBJ1-6; tentatively, D is TRBD1 (5 bases). CDR1 and CDR2 from the germline V gene are MDHEN and SYDVKM. The CDR3 has 14 amino acids. Trimming took 5 bases from V and 11 from J, leaving 16 bases between them. CDR3 in DNA: TGTGCCAGCAGTCCCCGCGGGGCCCGGGCACCCCTCCACTTT. Protein: CASSPRGARAPLHF.

This chain joins TRBV6-1 and TRBJ2-7; 9 bases fit TRBD1. The CDR3 loop spans 14 amino acids. The J segment lost 6 bases and the V segment lost 4 bases, leaving 7 bases of the junction unmatched. CDR1 and CDR2 from the germline V gene are MNHNS and SASEGT. CDR3 region: CASSVRDRVPEQYF. CDR3 DNA: TGTGCCAGCAGTGTCCGGGACAGGGTTCCCGAGCAGTACTTC.

This chain joins TRBV21-1 and TRBJ1-5. TRBV21-1 is a known pseudogene. The CDR3 length is 16 residues. In nucleotides, the CDR3 is TGTGCCAGCAGCACCACGGGGAGGAAAGCGAATCAGCCCCAGCATTTT. Its translation: CASSTTGRKANQPQHF.

The rearrangement joins TRBV11-1 to TRBJ1-4; D gene uncertain. Germline lookup yields CDR1 SGHAT and CDR2 FQDESV (reference sequence). There are 13 residues in the CDR3. Trimming shortened V by 3 bases and J by 8 bases, and 10 bases separated the two germline ends. This CDR3 is CASSFETEEKLFF. Here the CDR3 DNA reads TGTGCCAGCAGCTTTGAAACGGAGGAAAAACTGTTTTTT.

The J gene is TRBJ1-6, the V gene TRBV9; D is possibly TRBD1 (5 bases). This CDR3 spans 16 amino acids. Germline CDR1 SGDLS, CDR2 YYNGEE. V gave up 0 bases and J gave up 8 bases, with 15 bases separating them. The DNA for the CDR3 is TGTGCCAGCAGCGTAGGGCAGGGCGGATCAGATTCACCCCTCCACTTT. This codes for CASSVGQGGSDSPLHF.

V and J are TRBV4-2 and TRBJ2-1, with 10 bases matching TRBD2. There are 17 residues in the CDR3. CDR1 LGHNA and CDR2 YNFKEQ come from the germline V gene. V shed 1 base and J 8 bases; nucleotides not matched to a gene: 11. The DNA of the CDR3 is TGTGCCAGCAGCCAAGTAATGTCTAGCGGGAGAGGGCATGAGCAGTTCTTC. Translated: CASSQVMSSGRGHEQFF.

The genes are TRBV5-1 and TRBJ1-2; TRBD1 agrees at 9 bases. CDR1 SGHRS and CDR2 YFSETQ come from the germline V gene. J was trimmed by 5 bases and V by 0 bases; bases with no gene match: 5. The CDR3 has 15 residues. The DNA for the CDR3 is TGCGCCAGCAGCTTGGACAGGGGGCAATCTTATGGCTACACCTTC. Protein product: CASSLDRGQSYGYTF.

This clone was recorded once. The CDR3 here is CASSSPRTSNGIQYF. CDR3 DNA: TGTGCCAGCAGCTCGCCCCGGACTAGTAACGGCATTCAGTACTTC. The chain uses TRBV12-1 and TRBJ2-4; the D segment call TRBD2 is taken from the table without a DNA check. TRBV12-1 is annotated as a pseudogene. The CDR3 is 15 residues long.

The gene calls are TRBV2 and TRBJ1-4, with TRBD1 matching 9 bases. There are 14 residues in the CDR3. Germline V gene sequence: CDR1 SNHLY, CDR2 FYNNEI. J lost 8 bases, V lost 7 bases, and 8 bases had no gene match. CDR3 nucleotide sequence: TGTGCCAGCATCCGACAGGGGGTGAGGGAAAAACTGTTTTTT. Amino acids: CASIRQGVREKLFF.

This chain joins TRBV19 and TRBJ1-5, with TRBD1 identical over 7 bases. The germline V gene encodes CDR1 LNHDA and CDR2 SQIVND (reference sequence). There are 16 residues in the CDR3. The V and J ends lost 3 bases and 1 base, in that order; junction bases with no gene match: 6. This chain's CDR3 is CASSMWGTVSNQPQHF. CDR3 DNA: TGTGCCAGTAGTATGTGGGGGACAGTAAGCAATCAGCCCCAGCATTTT.

This clone has more than one count but fewer than ten. The chain employs TRBV18 and TRBJ2-1; D unclear. V shed 0 bases and J shed 5 bases, with 2 bases lying between them. There are 12 residues in the CDR3. Germline V gene data show CDR1 as KGHSH and CDR2 as LQKENI. In DNA, the CDR3 is TGTGCCAGCTCACCACCAGACAATGAGCAGTTCTTC. Its protein product is CASSPPDNEQFF.

The chain combines TRBV29-1 with TRBJ1-5; TRBD1 matches 7 bases. Germline loops: CDR1 SQVTM, CDR2 ANQGSEA. The CDR3 is 15 residues long. V shed 4 bases, J shed 5 bases, and the junction held 11 bases outside the gene matches. Here the CDR3 reads CSVVVTGASDQPQHF. DNA for the CDR3: TGCAGCGTTGTCGTTACAGGGGCGTCCGATCAGCCCCAGCATTTT.

This sequence joins TRBV29-1 and TRBJ1-1, with 8 bases identical to TRBD1. After removal of 2 bases from V and 4 bases from J, the junction contained 6 bases not matched to a gene. The CDR3 totals 14 residues. CDR1 and CDR2 from the germline V gene are SQVTM and ANQGSEA. The CDR3 here is CSVEPDRDFTEAFF. The CDR3 DNA is TGCAGCGTTGAACCGGACAGGGATTTCACTGAAGCTTTCTTT.

This clone is medium-sized within its sample. This chain links TRBV29-1 with TRBJ1-5; 8 positions match TRBD1. This CDR3 comprises 14 residues. The germline V gene has CDR1 SQVTM and CDR2 ANQGSEA. V lost 6 bases, J lost 4 bases, and 8 bases stayed unmatched. CDR3 in DNA: TGCAGCGTCGGGGGCAGGGGGCAGAATCAGCCCCAGCATTTT. This encodes CSVGGRGQNQPQHF.